Sequencing of this TCR beta chain was carried out in a study of shared clonotypes between healthy human individuals. General study results and limits: Sampling used blood alone; tissue repertoires probably differ.

The data were produced by immunoSEQ multiplex PCR, yet TCRdb's version contains in-frame clones alone and is incomplete. The table lists about 1 million clones, around 74% of them singletons. Germline V lookup: CDR1 MGHDK, CDR2 SYGVNS. Trimming removed 6 bases from V and 5 bases from J, with 25 bases in between. The CDR3 loop spans 17 amino acids. Comments on this clone: Its specificity is unknown.

The clonotype comes from a man aged 18 to 29 in good health. The chain joins TRBV25-1 to TRBJ2-5; D remains unclear. The sample taken for sequencing was memory CD4+ T cells sorted from blood. Sample subset: CD45RA-negative fraction. CDR3 protein: CASRALRPVAWRETQYF. The CDR3 DNA follows: TGTGCCAGCAGGGCCTTGAGACCGGTCGCGTGGCGGGAGACCCAGTACTTC.